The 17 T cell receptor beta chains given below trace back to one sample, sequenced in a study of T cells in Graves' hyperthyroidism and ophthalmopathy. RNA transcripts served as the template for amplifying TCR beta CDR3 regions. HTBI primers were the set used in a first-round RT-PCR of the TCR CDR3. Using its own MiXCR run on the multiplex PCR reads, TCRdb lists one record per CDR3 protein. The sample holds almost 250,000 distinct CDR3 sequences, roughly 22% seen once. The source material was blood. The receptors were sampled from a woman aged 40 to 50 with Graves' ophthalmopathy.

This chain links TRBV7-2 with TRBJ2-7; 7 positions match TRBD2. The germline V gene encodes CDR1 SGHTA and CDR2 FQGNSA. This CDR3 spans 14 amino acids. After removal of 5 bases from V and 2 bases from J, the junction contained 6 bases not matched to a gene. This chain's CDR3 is CASSPSGSPYEQYF. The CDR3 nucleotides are TGTGCCAGCAGCCCTAGCGGCTCCCCCTACGAGCAGTACTTC.

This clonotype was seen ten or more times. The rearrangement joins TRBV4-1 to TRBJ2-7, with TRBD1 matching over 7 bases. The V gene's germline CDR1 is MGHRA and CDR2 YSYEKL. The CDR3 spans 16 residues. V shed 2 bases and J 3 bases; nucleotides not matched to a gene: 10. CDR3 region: CASSQIRDSRIYEQYF. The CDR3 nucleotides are TGCGCCAGCAGCCAAATTCGGGACAGCCGGATCTACGAGCAGTACTTC.

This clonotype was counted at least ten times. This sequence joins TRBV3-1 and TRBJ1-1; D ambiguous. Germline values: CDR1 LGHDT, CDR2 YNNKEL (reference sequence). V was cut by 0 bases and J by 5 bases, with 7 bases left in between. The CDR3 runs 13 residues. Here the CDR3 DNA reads TGTGCCAGCAGCCAAGATCGGAGGACTGAAGCTTTCTTT. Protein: CASSQDRRTEAFF.

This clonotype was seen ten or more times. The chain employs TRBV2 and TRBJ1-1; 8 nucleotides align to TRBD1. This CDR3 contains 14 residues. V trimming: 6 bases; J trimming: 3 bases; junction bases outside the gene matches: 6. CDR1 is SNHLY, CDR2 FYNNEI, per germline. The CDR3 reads CASRRTGLDTEAFF. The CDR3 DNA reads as TGTGCCAGCAGGAGGACAGGGTTAGACACTGAAGCTTTCTTT.

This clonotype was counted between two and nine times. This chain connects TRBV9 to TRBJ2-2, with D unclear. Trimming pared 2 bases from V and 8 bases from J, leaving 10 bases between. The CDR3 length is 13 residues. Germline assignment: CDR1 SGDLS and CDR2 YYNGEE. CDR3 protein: CASSVYHGGELFF. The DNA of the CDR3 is TGTGCCAGCAGCGTCTACCACGGAGGGGAGCTGTTTTTT.

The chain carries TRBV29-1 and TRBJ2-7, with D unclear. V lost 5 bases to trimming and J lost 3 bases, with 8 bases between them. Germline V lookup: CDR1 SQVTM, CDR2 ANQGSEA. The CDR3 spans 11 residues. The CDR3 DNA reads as TGCAGCGTTCTGAAAAACTACGAGCAGTACTTC. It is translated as CSVLKNYEQYF.

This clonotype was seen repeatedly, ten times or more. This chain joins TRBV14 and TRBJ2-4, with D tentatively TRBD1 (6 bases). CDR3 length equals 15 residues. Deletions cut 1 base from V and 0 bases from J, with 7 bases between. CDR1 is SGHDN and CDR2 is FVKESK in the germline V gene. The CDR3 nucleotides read TGTGCCAGCAGCCAAGCAGGGGTAGCCAAAAACATTCAGTACTTC. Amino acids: CASSQAGVAKNIQYF.

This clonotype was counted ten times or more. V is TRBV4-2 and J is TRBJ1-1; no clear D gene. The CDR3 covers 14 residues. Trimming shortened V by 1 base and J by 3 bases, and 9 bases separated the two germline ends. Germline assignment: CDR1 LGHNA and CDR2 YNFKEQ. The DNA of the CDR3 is TGTGCCAGCAGCCAAGGGGGAGGGTACACTGAAGCTTTCTTT. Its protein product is CASSQGGGYTEAFF.

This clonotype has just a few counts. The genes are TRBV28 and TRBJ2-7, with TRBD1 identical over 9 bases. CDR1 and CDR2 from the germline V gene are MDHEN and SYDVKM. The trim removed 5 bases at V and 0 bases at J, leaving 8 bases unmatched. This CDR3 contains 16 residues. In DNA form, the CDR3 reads TGTGCCAGCAGTCGGACAGGGGCCTCCACCTCCTACGAGCAGTACTTC. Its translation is CASSRTGASTSYEQYF.

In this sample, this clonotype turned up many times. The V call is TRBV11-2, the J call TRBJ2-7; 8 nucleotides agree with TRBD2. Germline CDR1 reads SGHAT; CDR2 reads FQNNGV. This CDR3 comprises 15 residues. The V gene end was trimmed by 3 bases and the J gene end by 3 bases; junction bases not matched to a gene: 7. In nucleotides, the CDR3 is TGTGCCAGCAGCTTCCCTCGGACTAGCTACTACGAGCAGTACTTC. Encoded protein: CASSFPRTSYYEQYF. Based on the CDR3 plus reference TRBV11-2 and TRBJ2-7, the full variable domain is EAGVAQSPRYKIIEKRQSVAFWCNPISGHATLYWYQQILGQGPKLLIQFQNNGVVDDSQLPKDRFSAERLKGVDSTLKIQPAKLEDSAVYLCASSFPRTSYYEQYFGPGTRLTVT.

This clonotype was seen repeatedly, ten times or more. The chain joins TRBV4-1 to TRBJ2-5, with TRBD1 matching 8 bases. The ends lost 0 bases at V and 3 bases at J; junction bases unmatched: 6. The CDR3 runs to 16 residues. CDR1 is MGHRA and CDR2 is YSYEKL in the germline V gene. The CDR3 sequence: CASSQEGRTGKETQYF. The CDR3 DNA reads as TGCGCCAGCAGCCAAGAAGGAAGGACAGGGAAAGAGACCCAGTACTTC.

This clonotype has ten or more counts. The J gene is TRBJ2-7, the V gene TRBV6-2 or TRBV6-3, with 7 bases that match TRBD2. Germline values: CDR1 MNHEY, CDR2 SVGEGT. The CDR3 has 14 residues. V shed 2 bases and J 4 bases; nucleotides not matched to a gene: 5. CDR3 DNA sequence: TGTGCCAGCAGTTACGGTGCGGGAGTTTACGAGCAGTACTTC. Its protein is CASSYGAGVYEQYF.

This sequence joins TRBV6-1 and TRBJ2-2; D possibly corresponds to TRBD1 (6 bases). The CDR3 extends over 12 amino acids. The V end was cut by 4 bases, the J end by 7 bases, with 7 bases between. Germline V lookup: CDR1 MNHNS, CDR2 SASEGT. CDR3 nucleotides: TGTGCCAGCAGTGTAGGGGGCGGGGAGCTGTTTTTT. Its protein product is CASSVGGGELFF.

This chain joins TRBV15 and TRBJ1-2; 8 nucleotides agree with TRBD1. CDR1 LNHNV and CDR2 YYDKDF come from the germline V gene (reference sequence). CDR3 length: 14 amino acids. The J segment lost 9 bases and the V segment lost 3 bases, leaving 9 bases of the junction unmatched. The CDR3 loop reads CATSSQQGVGSYTF. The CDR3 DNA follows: TGTGCCACCAGCAGTCAACAGGGGGTTGGGAGCTACACCTTC.

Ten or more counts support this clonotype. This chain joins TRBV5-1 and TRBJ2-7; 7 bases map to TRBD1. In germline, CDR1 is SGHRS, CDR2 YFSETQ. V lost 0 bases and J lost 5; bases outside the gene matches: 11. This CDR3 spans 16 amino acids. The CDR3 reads CASSLGVGGPSDEQYF. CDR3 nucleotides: TGCGCCAGCAGCTTGGGTGTAGGGGGCCCTTCCGACGAGCAGTACTTC.

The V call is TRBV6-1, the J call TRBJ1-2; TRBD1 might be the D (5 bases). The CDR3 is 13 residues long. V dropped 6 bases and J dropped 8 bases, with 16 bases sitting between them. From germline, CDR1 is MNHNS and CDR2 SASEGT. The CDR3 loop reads CASREALGLGYTF. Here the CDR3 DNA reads TGTGCCAGCAGGGAGGCGTTGGGACTGGGCTACACCTTC.

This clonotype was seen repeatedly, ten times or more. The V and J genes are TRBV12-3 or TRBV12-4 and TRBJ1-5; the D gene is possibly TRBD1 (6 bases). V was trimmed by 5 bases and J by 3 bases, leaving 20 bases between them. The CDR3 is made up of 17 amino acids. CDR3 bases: TGTGCCAGCAGTCGAGCACAGGGAAGTTCATACAATCAGCCCCAGCATTTT. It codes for CASSRAQGSSYNQPQHF.